There are a few counts of the clone carrying this TCR beta chain. Its antigen is unknown. V gave up 5 bases and J gave up 2 bases; unmatched junction bases: 2. The length of the CDR3 is 16 residues. Per germline, CDR1 MNHEY and CDR2 SMNVEV (reference sequence). Sorting of CD4+ naive, central memory, regulatory and stem cell-like memory cells was performed via CD45RO/CCR7/CD25/CD127/CD95/CD27. This specimen belongs to a study of beta chain features in type 1 diabetes. Regarding the study as a whole: Comparison showed that naive, central memory and Treg TCRB repertoires appeared more similar among patients than among healthy donors. The study notes PCR might favor shorter templates equally in patients and controls. A potential influence of HLA type upon TCRB rearrangement remained unresolved herein.

Expressed TCRB transcripts were sequenced, since all the RNA that had been isolated was reverse transcribed. Clones were sequenced by immunoSEQ multiplex PCR, and TCRdb holds only the in-frame ones, with some missing. The repertoire holds about 320,000 clones, with 12% to 15% as singletons. The sequence was obtained from a young man in good health. The chain combines TRBV27 with TRBJ2-5; 16 nucleotides align to TRBD2. The source material was central memory CD4+ T cells from blood. The CDR3 nucleotides are TGTGCCAGCAGTCAGGGACTAGCGGGGGGGCAAGAGACCCAGTACTTC. As protein: CASSQGLAGGQETQYF.